The entry below gives a single T cell receptor beta chain sequence along with its context. Antigen: not known. The PCR had 60 Vbeta and 13 Jbeta primers. TCRdb's copy holds only in-frame clones and misses some; the assay was immunoSEQ multiplex PCR. The data contain under 200,000 clones, more than 70% of them singletons. The data were taken from a study of cytomegalovirus exposure and HLA in healthy donors. Overall study results and limits: Most TCR sequences were uncommon, yet certain public TCRs appeared in many donors. A classifier reportedly called cytomegalovirus status with high sensitivity and specificity.

J gave up 5 bases and V 6 bases, and 10 bases lay outside the gene matches. The CDR3 has 14 residues. Germline V gives CDR1 MNHNS, CDR2 SASEGT. Sequenced: PBMCs. The J gene is TRBJ2-7, the V gene TRBV6-1, with 7 bases fitting TRBD2. The receptor was derived from a boy younger than 10 in good health and CMV-seronegative. The CDR3 sequence: CASRGGEEGNEQYF. CDR3 nucleotide sequence: TGTGCCAGCAGGGGGGGGGAGGAGGGGAACGAGCAGTACTTC.